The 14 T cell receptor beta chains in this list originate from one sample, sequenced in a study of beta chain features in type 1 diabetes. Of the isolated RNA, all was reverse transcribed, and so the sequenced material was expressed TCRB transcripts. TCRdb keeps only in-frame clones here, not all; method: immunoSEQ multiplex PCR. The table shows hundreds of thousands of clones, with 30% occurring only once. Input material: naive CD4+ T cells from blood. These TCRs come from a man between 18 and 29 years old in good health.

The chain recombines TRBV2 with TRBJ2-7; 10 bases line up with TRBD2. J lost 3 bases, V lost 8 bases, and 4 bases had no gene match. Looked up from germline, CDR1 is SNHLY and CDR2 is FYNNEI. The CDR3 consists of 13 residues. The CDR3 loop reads CASGWTSGYEQYF. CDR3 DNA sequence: TGTGCCAGCGGATGGACTAGCGGCTACGAGCAGTACTTC.

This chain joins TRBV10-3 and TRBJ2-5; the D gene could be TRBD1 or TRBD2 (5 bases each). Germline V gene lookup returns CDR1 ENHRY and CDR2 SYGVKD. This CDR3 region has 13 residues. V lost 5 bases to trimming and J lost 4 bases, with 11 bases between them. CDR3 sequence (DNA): TGTGCCATCAGTTGGGGGACGACAGAGACCCAGTACTTC. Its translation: CAISWGTTETQYF.

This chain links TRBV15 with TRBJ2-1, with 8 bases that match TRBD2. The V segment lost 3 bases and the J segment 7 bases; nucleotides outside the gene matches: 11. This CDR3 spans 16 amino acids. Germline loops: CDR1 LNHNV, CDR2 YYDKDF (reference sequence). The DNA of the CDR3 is TGTGCCACCAGCAGCCTCCATAACAGCGGGGGTAATGAGCAGTTCTTC. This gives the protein CATSSLHNSGGNEQFF.

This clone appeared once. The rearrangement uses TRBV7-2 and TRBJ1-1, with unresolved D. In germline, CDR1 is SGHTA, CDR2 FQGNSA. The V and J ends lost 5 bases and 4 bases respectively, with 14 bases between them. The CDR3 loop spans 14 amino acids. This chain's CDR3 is CASSNSGRGTEAFF. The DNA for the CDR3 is TGTGCCAGCAGCAACAGTGGGCGTGGCACTGAAGCTTTCTTT.

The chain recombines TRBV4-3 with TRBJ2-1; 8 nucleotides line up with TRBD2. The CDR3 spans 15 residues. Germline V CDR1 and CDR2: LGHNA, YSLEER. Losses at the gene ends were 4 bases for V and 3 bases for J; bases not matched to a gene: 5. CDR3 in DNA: TGCGCCAGCAGCCTCACTAGCGGAGTCTACAATGAGCAGTTCTTC. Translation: CASSLTSGVYNEQFF.

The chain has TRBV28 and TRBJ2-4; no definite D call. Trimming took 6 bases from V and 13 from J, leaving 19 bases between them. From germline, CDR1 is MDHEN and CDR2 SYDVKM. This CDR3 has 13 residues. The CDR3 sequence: CASREPGRLQQYF. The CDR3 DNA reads TGTGCCAGCAGGGAACCGGGCCGACTTCAACAGTACTTC.

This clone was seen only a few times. The CDR3 DNA reads TGTGCCTGGCGACCGGGATTCGATGGCTACACCTTC. Its translation: CAWRPGFDGYTF. The rearrangement joins TRBV30 to TRBJ1-2; no clear D gene. The germline gives CDR1 GTSNPN, CDR2 SVGIG (reference sequence). Trimming removed 5 bases from V and 6 bases from J, with 13 bases in between. The CDR3 covers 12 residues.

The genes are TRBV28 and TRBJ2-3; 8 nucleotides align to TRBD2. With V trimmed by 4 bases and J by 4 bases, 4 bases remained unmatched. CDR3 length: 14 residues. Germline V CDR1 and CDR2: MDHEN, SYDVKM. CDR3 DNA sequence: TGTGCCAGCAGTTCGGGAGGGCGGGCAGATACGCAGTATTTT. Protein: CASSSGGRADTQYF.

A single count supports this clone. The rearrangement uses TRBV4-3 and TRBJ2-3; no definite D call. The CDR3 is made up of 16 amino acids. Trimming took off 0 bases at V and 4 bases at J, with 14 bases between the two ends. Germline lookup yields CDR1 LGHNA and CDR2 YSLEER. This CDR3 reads CASSQETNLAADTQYF. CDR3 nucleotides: TGCGCCAGCAGCCAAGAAACTAATTTAGCAGCAGATACGCAGTATTTT.

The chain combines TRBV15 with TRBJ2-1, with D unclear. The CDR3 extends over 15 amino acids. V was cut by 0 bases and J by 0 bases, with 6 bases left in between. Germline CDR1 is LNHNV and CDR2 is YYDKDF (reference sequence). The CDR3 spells CATSRETDSYNEQFF. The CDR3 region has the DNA TGTGCCACCAGCAGAGAAACGGACTCCTACAATGAGCAGTTCTTC.

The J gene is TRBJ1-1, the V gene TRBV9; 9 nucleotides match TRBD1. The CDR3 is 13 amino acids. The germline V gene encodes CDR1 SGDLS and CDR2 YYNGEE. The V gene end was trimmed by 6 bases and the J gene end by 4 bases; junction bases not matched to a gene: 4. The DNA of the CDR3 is TGTGCCAGCAAAGGACAGGGGACCACTGAAGCTTTCTTT. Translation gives CASKGQGTTEAFF.

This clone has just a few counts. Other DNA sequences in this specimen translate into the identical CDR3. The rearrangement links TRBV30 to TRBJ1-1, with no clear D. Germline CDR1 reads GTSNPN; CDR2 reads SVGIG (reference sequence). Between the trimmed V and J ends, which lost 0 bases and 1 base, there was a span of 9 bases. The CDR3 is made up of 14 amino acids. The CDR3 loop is CAWSVGSRNTEAFF. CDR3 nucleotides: TGTGCCTGGAGTGTGGGCAGTAGGAACACTGAAGCTTTCTTT.

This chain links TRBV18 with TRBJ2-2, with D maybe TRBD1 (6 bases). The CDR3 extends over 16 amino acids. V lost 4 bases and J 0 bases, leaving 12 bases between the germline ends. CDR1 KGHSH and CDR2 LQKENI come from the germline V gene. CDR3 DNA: TGTGCCAGCTCACTACAGGGACCCCCGAACACCGGGGAGCTGTTTTTT. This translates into CASSLQGPPNTGELFF.

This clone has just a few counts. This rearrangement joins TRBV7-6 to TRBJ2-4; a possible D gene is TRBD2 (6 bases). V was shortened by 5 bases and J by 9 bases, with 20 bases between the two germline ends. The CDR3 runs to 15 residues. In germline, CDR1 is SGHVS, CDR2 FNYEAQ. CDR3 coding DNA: TGTGCCAGCAGCCCTAGTCGGGGGTGGAATGGCATTCAGTACTTC. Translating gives CASSPSRGWNGIQYF.